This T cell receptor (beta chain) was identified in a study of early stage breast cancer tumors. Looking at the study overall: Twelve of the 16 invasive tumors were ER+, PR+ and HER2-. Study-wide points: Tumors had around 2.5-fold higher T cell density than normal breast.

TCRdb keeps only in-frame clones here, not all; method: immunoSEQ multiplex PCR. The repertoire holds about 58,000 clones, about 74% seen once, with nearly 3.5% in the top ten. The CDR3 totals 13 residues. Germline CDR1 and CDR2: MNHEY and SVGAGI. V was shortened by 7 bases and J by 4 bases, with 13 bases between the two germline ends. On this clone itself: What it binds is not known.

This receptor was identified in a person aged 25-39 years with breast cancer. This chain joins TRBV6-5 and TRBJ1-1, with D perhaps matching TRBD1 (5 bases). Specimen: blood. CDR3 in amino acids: CASIHWGTTEAFF. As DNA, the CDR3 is TGTGCCAGCATCCATTGGGGGACCACTGAAGCTTTCTTT.